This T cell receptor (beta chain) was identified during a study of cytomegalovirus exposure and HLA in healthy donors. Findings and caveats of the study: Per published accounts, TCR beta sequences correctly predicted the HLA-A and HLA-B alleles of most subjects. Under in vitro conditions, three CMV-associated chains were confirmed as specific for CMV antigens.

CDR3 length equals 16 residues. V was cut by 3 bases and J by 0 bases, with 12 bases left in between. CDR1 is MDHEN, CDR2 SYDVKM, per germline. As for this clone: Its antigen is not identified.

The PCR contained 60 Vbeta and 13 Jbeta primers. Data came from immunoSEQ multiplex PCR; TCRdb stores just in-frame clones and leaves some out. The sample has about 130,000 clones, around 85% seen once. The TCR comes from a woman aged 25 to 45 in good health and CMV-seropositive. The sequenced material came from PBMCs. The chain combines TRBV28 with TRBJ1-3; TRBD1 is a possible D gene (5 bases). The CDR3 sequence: CASSLTPGSSGNTIYF. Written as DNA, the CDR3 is TGTGCCAGCAGTTTGACTCCAGGGTCCTCTGGAAACACCATATATTTT.